This paragraph covers one T cell receptor beta chain sequence. The antigen remains unidentified. This sample is drawn from a study of a mutant IDH1 vaccine in newly diagnosed glioma. Turning to the study itself: Treated patients comprised 62.5% males and around 38% females, mean age about 40 years.

Study findings and constraints: Pseudoprogression appeared independent of alterations in top peripheral clonotypes.

The germline V gene encodes CDR1 LNHNV and CDR2 YYDKDF (reference sequence). This CDR3 is built from 13 residues. V dropped 4 bases and J dropped 10 bases, with 16 bases sitting between them. TCRdb keeps only in-frame clones here, not all; method: immunoSEQ multiplex PCR. This repertoire shows 50,000 to 65,000 clones, roughly 80% found once; its top ten account for about 21%. Time point given: baseline, week 1 (first vaccination visit). Treatment noted: pre-vaccination baseline after standard-of-care therapy. V usage is TRBV15 and J usage is TRBJ1-1, with D possibly matching TRBD1 (5 bases). The specimen comprised PBMCs, sampled from a glioma patient treated with radiotherapy, temozolomide or both. This receptor was identified in a man aged 18 to 30 with glioma. The DNA for the CDR3 is TGTGCCACCAGCACACGGAGCGGGGCTGGAGCTTTCTTT. Translation: CATSTRSGAGAFF.